The 15 T cell receptor beta chains presented below share a single source sample, sequenced in a study of response to subunit inactivated influenza vaccine. One entry per CDR3 protein, called by TCRdb with MiXCR from the RT-PCR reads. The table has approximately 200,000 distinct CDR3 sequences, over 13% seen once. The starting material was CD8+ T cells sorted from PBMCs, obtained more than 4 days after vaccination. Every receptor here comes from a man aged 50-60 years who received an inactivated influenza vaccine.

This clonotype appeared a few times. CDR3 in amino acids: CAIFDSNEQFF. The CDR3, as DNA: TGTGCCATCTTTGATAGCAATGAGCAGTTCTTC. The chain combines TRBV10-3 with TRBJ2-1; D not certain. This CDR3 is built from 11 residues. Germline lookup yields CDR1 ENHRY and CDR2 SYGVKD. Trimming took 8 bases from V and 6 from J, leaving 8 bases between them.

V and J are TRBV4-1 and TRBJ1-5, with a weak D call TRBD1 (5 bases). V gave up 1 base and J gave up 6 bases, with 10 bases separating them. Germline CDR1 and CDR2: MGHRA and YSYEKL. The CDR3 spans 14 residues. The CDR3 DNA is TGCGCCAGCAGCCAAGTGGGGGAGGCTCAGCCCCAGCATTTT. Its translation: CASSQVGEAQPQHF.

This clonotype was observed a few times. The V gene is TRBV28, the J gene TRBJ2-1, with 8 nucleotides matching TRBD1. The CDR3 consists of 16 residues. V lost 4 bases to trimming and J lost 2 bases; unmatched junction nucleotides: 7. Looked up from germline, CDR1 is MDHEN and CDR2 is SYDVKM. This CDR3 is CASSSRTGWTYNEQFF. DNA for the CDR3: TGTGCCAGCAGTTCCAGGACAGGGTGGACCTACAATGAGCAGTTCTTC.

This clonotype was seen a few times. The chain uses TRBV14 and TRBJ2-7, with TRBD1 identical over 10 bases. V shed 0 bases and J 3 bases; nucleotides not matched to a gene: 8. The CDR3 is 17 amino acids. CDR1 is SGHDN, CDR2 FVKESK, per germline. The CDR3 reads CASSQDPPWDRGYEQYF. The CDR3 region has the DNA TGTGCCAGCAGCCAAGATCCCCCTTGGGACAGGGGCTACGAGCAGTACTTC.

The J gene is TRBJ2-1, the V gene TRBV4-1; 13 bases map to TRBD2. Germline trimming cut 0 bases from V and 7 bases from J; bases unmatched to any gene: 6. CDR1 is MGHRA, CDR2 YSYEKL, per germline. This CDR3 comprises 17 residues. The DNA of the CDR3 is TGCGCCAGCAGCCAAGATCCGGGACTAGCGGGGAGTAATGAGCAGTTCTTC. Its translation is CASSQDPGLAGSNEQFF.

This clonotype was observed a handful of times. The chain couples TRBV5-1 to TRBJ2-7, with 7 positions matching TRBD1. The length of the CDR3 is 15 residues. Germline CDR1 and CDR2: SGHRS and YFSETQ. Trimming cost V 4 bases and J 0 bases; bases outside gene matches: 7. The CDR3: CASSGLDRDSYEQYF. CDR3 bases: TGCGCCAGCAGCGGCTTAGACAGGGACTCCTACGAGCAGTACTTC.

The genes are TRBV7-6 and TRBJ2-2, with a tentative D call TRBD2 (6 bases). Trimming removed 2 bases from V and 4 bases from J, with 8 bases in between. Germline V lookup: CDR1 SGHVS, CDR2 FNYEAQ. The CDR3 contains 14 residues. The CDR3 spells CASSLLAATGELFF. The CDR3 nucleotides read TGTGCCAGCAGCTTATTAGCGGCCACCGGGGAGCTGTTTTTT.

This clonotype has only a few counts. V gene TRBV4-1 combines with J gene TRBJ2-3; no clear D. V was cut by 2 bases and J by 3 bases, with 12 bases left in between. From germline, CDR1 is MGHRA and CDR2 YSYEKL. The CDR3 length is 15 residues. This CDR3 reads CASSQWSNPTDTQYF. The CDR3 DNA sequence: TGCGCCAGCAGCCAATGGTCCAACCCAACAGATACGCAGTATTTT.

V gene TRBV19 combines with J gene TRBJ2-7; tentative D call: TRBD2 (6 bases). CDR1 and CDR2 (germline): LNHDA, SQIVND (reference sequence). The CDR3 extends over 15 amino acids. Trimming took 11 bases from V and 7 from J, leaving 27 bases between them. As DNA, the CDR3 is TGTGCCGGTATAGCCGGGGGACGGAGTGAGAGAGAGCAGTACTTC. This codes for CAGIAGGRSEREQYF.

The chain recombines TRBV28 with TRBJ2-3; D call uncertain. The CDR3 contains 13 residues. Germline CDR1 and CDR2: MDHEN and SYDVKM. V was shortened by 3 bases and J by 10 bases, with 14 bases between the two germline ends. The CDR3 DNA reads as TGTGCCAGCAGTTTTAGAGACGGGCGTCCGCAGTATTTT. Translated, it gives CASSFRDGRPQYF.

This clonotype was seen only once. V is TRBV4-3 and J is TRBJ1-1, with 9 bases lining up with TRBD1. Looked up from germline, CDR1 is LGHNA and CDR2 is YSLEER. The CDR3 is 15 residues long. Trimming removed 1 base from V and 4 bases from J; junction bases left unmatched: 4. CDR3 region: CASSQGDRVITEAFF. DNA for the CDR3: TGCGCCAGCAGCCAAGGGGACAGGGTCATCACTGAAGCTTTCTTT.

At least ten counts were recorded for this clonotype. The chain couples TRBV3-1 to TRBJ2-5; D may be TRBD1 or TRBD2 (7 bases each). Germline assignment: CDR1 LGHDT and CDR2 YNNKEL (reference sequence). Trimming took off 0 bases at V and 0 bases at J, with 14 bases between the two ends. The CDR3 sequence is 17 residues long. CDR3 nucleotide sequence: TGTGCCAGCAGCCAAGAGAGCGGGACAGCGTACCAAGAGACCCAGTACTTC. It yields the protein CASSQESGTAYQETQYF.

This chain links TRBV5-6 with TRBJ2-7; no definite D call. With 0 bases removed from V and 6 bases from J, the gap between germline ends came to 13 bases. The CDR3 totals 14 residues. Looked up from germline, CDR1 is SGHDT and CDR2 is YYEEEE. In DNA form, the CDR3 reads TGTGCCAGCAGCTTGGTTCGCTCCCTTCGCGAGCAGTACTTC. Translating it yields CASSLVRSLREQYF.

This clonotype was counted between two and nine times. This chain uses TRBV6-2 or TRBV6-3 with TRBJ1-5, with D uncertain. There are 13 residues in the CDR3. Germline V gene lookup returns CDR1 MNHEY and CDR2 SVGEGT. V lost 1 base and J 4 bases, leaving 5 bases between the germline ends. The CDR3 DNA reads as TGTGCCAGCAGTTACTTAGTTAATCAGCCCCAGCATTTT. It specifies CASSYLVNQPQHF.

The gene calls are TRBV5-1 and TRBJ2-7, with TRBD2 identical over 7 bases. The CDR3 runs 20 residues. Looked up from germline, CDR1 is SGHRS and CDR2 is YFSETQ. Trimming removed 0 bases from V and 2 bases from J; junction bases left unmatched: 20. CDR3 in DNA: TGCGCCAGCAGCTTGGCCGCGGCTAGCGGTCCCCTAGGAGTCACCTACGAGCAGTACTTC. As protein: CASSLAAASGPLGVTYEQYF.